This T cell receptor beta chain was sequenced in a study of Ad26.COV2.S vaccination and SARS-CoV-2 variants. The wider study: Participants got Ad26.COV2.S intramuscularly, once or twice 56 days apart.

V lost 4 bases and J 4 bases, leaving 14 bases between the germline ends. The CDR3 is 15 amino acids. CDR1 and CDR2 from the germline V gene are WSHSY and SAAADI. Turning to this clone: The antigen remains unidentified.

The protocol was immunoSEQ multiplex PCR, while the TCRdb copy is restricted to in-frame clones and leaves out a portion. The sample has 300,000 to 500,000 clones, around 85% seen once; the top ten hold more than 3%. Study results and limitations: While placebo recipients had lower spike-specific TCR breadth, vaccine recipients had more.

Treatment meaning: roughly 18 received Ad26.COV2.S at low or high dose, single or two shots; 5 received placebo; per-sample allocation not given. Repertoires come from day 63 after the first vaccine or placebo injection. Sequences were derived from peripheral blood, sampled in a trial of Ad26.COV2.S vaccine versus placebo. The chain combines TRBV10-2 with TRBJ1-5; no clear D. The TCR sequence derives from a person between 18 and 60 years old who received the Ad26.COV2.S COVID-19 vaccine or a placebo. As DNA, the CDR3 is TGCGCCAGCAGTGTTAGGCTAAATGGTAATCAGCCCCAGCATTTT. It specifies CASSVRLNGNQPQHF.